This is a list of T cell receptor beta chains from one sample in a study of T cell changes during pregnancy in multiple sclerosis. Using immunoSEQ multiplex PCR, the repertoire was profiled, and TCRdb retains in-frame clones only, with some absent. This repertoire shows some 89,000 clones, about 94% found once; its top ten account for around 2.5%. Source: peripheral blood, taken in the third trimester of pregnancy. Receptors originate from a female donor with multiple sclerosis, enrolled in a pregnancy study. CDR3s include the opening cysteine and the closing phenylalanine or tryptophan.

TRBJ1-2,TRBV10-3,CAISAGVNYGYTF
TRBJ2-1,TRBV5-1,CASSDSGTGYNEQFF
TRBJ2-7,TRBV27,CASSRLLAGGPYEQYF
TRBJ1-2,TRBV27,CASSLVPQGIRGYTF
TRBJ1-5,TRBV7-2,CASSPSTNQPQHF
TRBJ2-1,TRBV28,CASSLSPQQGASYNEQFF
TRBJ2-3,TRBV7-2,CASSLSRGGPTDTQYF
TRBJ1-1,TRBV29-1,CSAYRVNTEAFF
TRBJ2-2,TRBV6-5,CASSSRTGKYTGELFF
TRBJ2-7,TRBV4-1,CASSQDTETGDSYEQYF
TRBJ2-1,TRBV6-1,CASRGLAQTDEQFF
TRBJ1-2,TRBV6-1,CASILTAGDGYTF
TRBJ2-7,TRBV6-1,CASSSGTQLYEQYF
TRBJ2-3,TRBV5-6,CASSLQSDTQYF
TRBJ2-1,TRBV30,CAWSESGSSYNEQFF
TRBJ2-7,TRBV30,CASRRDRGNEQYF
TRBJ2-7,TRBV7-6,CASSRLSIQGGEFYEQYF
TRBJ1-6,TRBV7-2,CASSAGRGNSPLHF
TRBJ2-5,TRBV9,CASSQGGAGGRETQYF
TRBJ2-7,TRBV9,CASSEKTGASGGEQYF
TRBJ2-2,TRBV7-9,CASSLMTANTGELFF
TRBJ2-3,TRBV11-2,CASSLRQGPTDTQYF
TRBJ2-5,TRBV5-1,CASSLGLAGLETQYF
TRBJ1-1,TRBV5-5,CASSLEESAEAFF
TRBJ1-1,TRBV5-4,CASSLEQGEFNTEAFF
TRBJ2-7,TRBV28,CASSPRGHSYEQYF
TRBJ1-1,TRBV15,CATSEQGGKEAFF
TRBJ1-2,TRBV7-3,CASSLNSGNYGYTF
TRBJ1-2,TRBV4-1,CASSPQGEGGYTF
TRBJ2-7,TRBV29-1,CSVRRDSTSYEQYF
TRBJ2-3,TRBV18,CASSLTSGGDTDTQYF
TRBJ1-6,TRBV19,CASSIGAGGNSPLHF
TRBJ1-5,TRBV5-8,CASSLLAGGQPQHF
TRBJ2-5,TRBV19,CASSISLQGVETQYF
TRBJ2-7,TRBV7-9,CASSPESQGDEQYF
TRBJ1-2,TRBV29-1,CSVERDYGYTF
TRBJ2-7,TRBV30,CAWDYGRGSYEQYF
TRBJ1-6,TRBV13,CASSSGPTGDLHF
TRBJ2-7,TRBV4-2,CASSQQTGTGGGEQYF
TRBJ1-3,TRBV6-5,CASSNPRGQGNTIYF
TRBJ1-1,TRBV30,CAWSGGQFTEAFF
TRBJ2-7,TRBV5-8,CASSLVQGASGEQYF
TRBJ2-2,TRBV19,CASRRVTGETGELFF
TRBJ2-3,TRBV25-1,CASSERTGVTDTQYF
TRBJ2-7,TRBV6-6,CASSYWLAGGPNEQYF
TRBJ1-1,TRBV18,CASSADRVFVTEAFF
TRBJ1-5,TRBV18,CASSPRETNQPQHF
TRBJ1-2,TRBV29-1,CSVVTGPLGYTF
TRBJ2-1,TRBV10-3,CAISPARVAGWEQFF
TRBJ2-3,TRBV2,CASTVERGVTDTQYF
TRBJ1-2,TRBV5-4,CASSFRGTGDGYTF
TRBJ2-7,TRBV9,CASSPTVDSTYEQYF
TRBJ1-6,TRBV5-3,CARSLVTGFRKSPLHF
TRBJ1-2,TRBV11-2,CASSSPTGEDGYTF
TRBJ2-1,TRBV9,CASSVTGGRLAVGNEQFF
TRBJ2-4,TRBV5-6,CASSLASGLNIQYF